This passage covers 14 T cell receptor beta chains from one sample sequenced in a study of cytomegalovirus exposure and HLA in healthy donors. With 60 Vbeta and 13 Jbeta primers, the PCR was carried out. The protocol was immunoSEQ multiplex PCR, while the TCRdb copy is restricted to in-frame clones and leaves out a portion. Here the sample spans around 200,000 clones, more than 80% being singletons. The material sequenced was PBMCs. These receptors originate from a woman aged 45-60 years in good health and CMV-seropositive.

A few counts support this clone. The chain is built from TRBV7-9 and TRBJ1-5, with D possibly TRBD1 on 6 matching bases. CDR1 and CDR2 (germline): SEHNR, FQNEAQ (reference sequence). Trimming took off 6 bases at V and 1 base at J, with 16 bases between the two ends. The CDR3 loop spans 16 amino acids. Here the CDR3 reads CASSQGAGESNQPQHF. CDR3 sequence (DNA): TGTGCCAGCAGTCAAGGCGCAGGGGAGAGCAATCAGCCCCAGCATTTT.

This chain uses TRBV30 with TRBJ1-3; D gene uncertain. Germline V lookup: CDR1 GTSNPN, CDR2 SVGIG (reference sequence). The CDR3 is 15 residues long. Trimming removed 6 bases at V and 3 bases at J, with 18 bases between. Here the CDR3 DNA reads TGTGCCTGTCGATCCGGAGGTTTCTTTGGAAACACCATATATTTT. Encoded protein: CACRSGGFFGNTIYF. The entire variable domain, with the rest obtained from reference TRBV30 and TRBJ1-3, is as follows: SQTIHQWPATLVQPVGSPLSLECTVEGTSNPNLYWYRQAAGRGLQLLFYSVGIGQISSEVPQNLSASRPQDRQFILSSKKLLLSDSGFYLCACRSGGFFGNTIYFGEGSWLTVV.

The chain joins TRBV15 to TRBJ2-3; 7 nucleotides match TRBD1. This CDR3 comprises 15 residues. After removal of 2 bases from V and 5 bases from J, the junction contained 7 bases not matched to a gene. Germline CDR1 LNHNV, CDR2 YYDKDF (reference sequence). CDR3 coding DNA: TGTGCCACCAGCAGATATACAGGGGCCGGAGATACGCAGTATTTT. Its protein product is CATSRYTGAGDTQYF.

This chain joins TRBV28 and TRBJ1-6; 7 nucleotides match TRBD1. The CDR3 length is 17 residues. Losses at the gene ends were 4 bases for V and 0 bases for J; bases not matched to a gene: 6. Germline CDR1 reads MDHEN; CDR2 reads SYDVKM. This CDR3 reads CASSSYRGNSYNSPLHF. The DNA for the CDR3 is TGTGCCAGCAGTTCGTACAGGGGAAACTCCTATAATTCACCCCTCCACTTT.

The chain carries TRBV6-6 and TRBJ2-3; 8 nucleotides agree with TRBD2. After removal of 0 bases from V and 0 bases from J, the junction contained 2 bases not matched to a gene. CDR1 is MNHNY, CDR2 SVGAGI, per germline (reference sequence). The CDR3 is 16 amino acids. The CDR3 nucleotides are TGTGCCAGCAGTTACTCGAGACTAGCGAGCACAGATACGCAGTATTTT. Its translation is CASSYSRLASTDTQYF.

This chain joins TRBV4-2 and TRBJ1-1; TRBD1 agrees at 7 bases. Per germline, CDR1 LGHNA and CDR2 YNFKEQ. V lost 3 bases, J lost 11 bases, and 12 bases stayed unmatched. CDR3 size: 14 residues. CDR3 sequence (DNA): TGTGCCAGCAGCCACGACAGGGCCCCTGCTTGGGCTTTCTTT. Translation gives CASSHDRAPAWAFF.

V gene TRBV27 combines with J gene TRBJ1-6, with a weak D call TRBD1 (6 bases). V was trimmed by 3 bases and J by 6 bases, leaving 15 bases between them. From germline, CDR1 is MNHEY and CDR2 SMNVEV (reference sequence). This CDR3 has 16 amino acids. DNA of the CDR3: TGTGCCAGCAGTTTCTTCTTGGACAGCCTTAATTCACCCCTCCACTTT. This translates into CASSFFLDSLNSPLHF.

V is TRBV6-5 and J is TRBJ2-5, with D perhaps matching TRBD1 (6 bases). The CDR3 length is 15 residues. Trimming removed 8 bases from V and 0 bases from J, with 16 bases in between. Germline V gene lookup returns CDR1 MNHEY and CDR2 SVGAGI. CDR3 DNA sequence: TGTGCCAGCGGTGGTTTGGACAGTTACCAAGAGACCCAGTACTTC. This encodes CASGGLDSYQETQYF.

V is TRBV30 and J is TRBJ2-3; 7 bases are shared with TRBD1. Unmatched junction bases numbered 8, after V lost 5 bases and J lost 6 bases. Germline V lookup: CDR1 GTSNPN, CDR2 SVGIG (reference sequence). This CDR3 has 13 amino acids. The chain's CDR3 is CAWCRGTPDTQYF. CDR3 coding DNA: TGTGCCTGGTGCAGGGGGACCCCGGATACGCAGTATTTT.

The chain carries TRBV19 and TRBJ2-3, with 9 positions matching TRBD1. The CDR3 length is 14 residues. Germline CDR1 reads LNHDA; CDR2 reads SQIVND (reference sequence). V dropped 4 bases and J dropped 8; count of bases not matched to a gene: 7. The CDR3 here is CASSRGQGFPTQYF. The CDR3 coding sequence is TGTGCCAGTAGTAGGGGACAGGGCTTTCCTACGCAGTATTTT.

The chain recombines TRBV18 with TRBJ1-1; tentatively, D is TRBD1 (5 bases). V dropped 6 bases and J dropped 3 bases, with 17 bases sitting between them. The length of the CDR3 is 15 residues. The germline V gene has CDR1 KGHSH and CDR2 LQKENI. CDR3 region: CASSTRAGRDTEAFF. In DNA, the CDR3 is TGTGCCAGCTCCACCAGGGCAGGGAGGGACACTGAAGCTTTCTTT.

This sequence joins TRBV29-1 and TRBJ2-2; no firm D call. Germline lookup yields CDR1 SQVTM and CDR2 ANQGSEA. Trimming pared 4 bases from V and 6 bases from J, leaving 6 bases between. This CDR3 spans 11 amino acids. In DNA form, the CDR3 reads TGCAGCGTTGCGGGTTCCGGGGAGCTGTTTTTT. Protein: CSVAGSGELFF.

This chain connects TRBV2 to TRBJ1-5; weak D call: TRBD1 (6 bases). The CDR3 loop spans 15 amino acids. The germline gives CDR1 SNHLY, CDR2 FYNNEI. With 9 bases removed from V and 1 base from J, the gap between germline ends came to 16 bases. The CDR3 sequence is CASTDGTQSNQPQHF. The CDR3 DNA sequence: TGTGCCAGTACAGACGGGACACAGAGCAATCAGCCCCAGCATTTT.

This clone occurred once. The chain joins TRBV7-2 to TRBJ1-3; D remains unclear. The CDR3 is made up of 15 amino acids. V was shortened by 2 bases and J by 4 bases, with 12 bases between the two germline ends. Germline V gives CDR1 SGHTA, CDR2 FQGNSA. CDR3 DNA: TGTGCCAGCAGCTTAATAATCAGCGACGGAAACACCATATATTTT. It translates to CASSLIISDGNTIYF.